This TCR beta chain was recovered during a study of blood T cell repertoires in COVID-19. Overall study: Whether acute or convalescent, the COVID-19 samples came from the United States, Italy and Spain. PBMCs, B-cell-depleted T cells, or T cells provided the cDNA or gDNA that made up the material.

Original methodology: The assay estimated nucleated cells by amplifying reference gene primers. Measured with immunoSEQ multiplex PCR; TCRdb has only the in-frame clones, and not every one. The V and J calls and clone size are taken from that table; D and trimming were inferred from the DNA. Of approximately 180,000 clones in the sample, 70% to 90% were seen once. Germline values: CDR1 MNHEY, CDR2 SVGEGT. Trimming removed 2 bases at V and 1 base at J, with 11 bases between. The CDR3 is made up of 15 amino acids. Sequenced input: peripheral blood. The receptor was derived from a man in his 60s with acute or convalescent COVID-19. The chain recombines TRBV6-2 or TRBV6-3 with TRBJ1-1; D unresolved. DNA of the CDR3: TGTGCCAGCAGTTACACACGGCCGGGGAACACTGAAGCTTTCTTT. Amino acid sequence: CASSYTRPGNTEAFF.